This entry is about one TCR beta chain. Its antigen is currently unknown. This sample is part of a study of beta chain features in type 1 diabetes. On the study more broadly: All samples together contributed almost 110,000,000 sorted cells for examination.

CDR1 and CDR2 (germline): SGHNT, YENEEA. J was trimmed by 7 bases and V by 6 bases; bases with no gene match: 8. The CDR3 extends over 14 amino acids. Study-wide results and caveats: In all four CD4+ subsets, TCRB CDR3 length was significantly, moderately reduced in type 1 diabetes. PCR might preferentially amplify shorter templates, equally in patients and controls. Type 1 diabetes patients had VDJ junctions that carried fewer insertions and more deletions.

Sequencing targeted expressed TCRB transcripts, as all isolated RNA had been reverse transcribed. Using immunoSEQ multiplex PCR, the repertoire was profiled, and TCRdb retains in-frame clones only, with some absent. The table has tens of thousands of clones, about three fifths seen once; the top ten hold roughly 0.3%. The sample taken for sequencing was stem cell memory CD4+ T cells from blood. The chain recombines TRBV11-3 with TRBJ2-4; 8 nucleotides line up with TRBD2. The sequence derives from a woman in her twenties or thirties with type 1 diabetes. The CDR3 DNA sequence: TGTGCCAGCAGGGCGGGGGGAACGGGGAACATTCAGTACTTC. Residues: CASRAGGTGNIQYF.